A single T cell receptor (beta chain) is shown here with its context. A second PCR of 7 to 11 cycles used a sample-barcoded 5' primer and a J-beta primer mix. Via MiXCR, TCRdb re-called the 5' RACE reads, giving one row per CDR3 protein. The sample lists roughly 700,000 distinct CDR3 sequences; approximately 29% were seen once. The record originates from a study of blood T cells in healthy people across ages. Germline V CDR1 and CDR2: DFQATT, SNEGSKA (reference sequence). The ends lost 5 bases at V and 13 bases at J; junction bases unmatched: 13. This CDR3 region has 13 residues. The chain recombines TRBV20-1 with TRBJ1-2, with 10 positions matching TRBD1. The sample taken for sequencing was blood. The source of this sequence is a woman of 80 years or more in good health. The CDR3 region has the DNA TGCAGTGCTCAGGGGACAGGGGACGGGTCAACCACCTTC. It codes for CSAQGTGDGSTTF.